Listed below are T cell receptor beta chains from one sample, sequenced in a study of T cell changes during pregnancy in multiple sclerosis. Clones were read by immunoSEQ multiplex PCR, and TCRdb kept only the in-frame ones, dropping some. The table has approximately 92,000 clones, approximately 93% seen once; the top ten hold almost 1%. The material was peripheral blood, obtained after pregnancy. The receptors come from a female donor with multiple sclerosis, enrolled in a pregnancy study. The CDR3 runs from the conserved cysteine through the conserved F or W. Each record gives: V gene, D gene, clone size, J gene, CDR3 DNA, CDR3 protein. D genes are given only for firm matches. Expanded clones are given a class, and other clones once, few, many or no size at all.

TRBV6-6	-	once	TRBJ1-2	TGTGCCGCGAAGCACTCCCAGGGATCTGGCTACACCTTC	CAAKHSQGSGYTF
TRBV7-7	TRBD1	-	TRBJ2-1	TGTGCCAGCAGCCTCGGGACAGGGGTGAGAGAGCAGTTCTTC	CASSLGTGVREQFF
TRBV6-1	TRBD1	-	TRBJ1-1	TGTGCCAGCAGTGTTTACTGGTCGGGACAGGCTTTGAACACTGAAGCTTTCTTT	CASSVYWSGQALNTEAFF
TRBV7-9	-	-	TRBJ2-2	TGTGCCAGCAGCTTCCCAGAGACAGCCACCGGGGAGCTGTTTTTT	CASSFPETATGELFF
TRBV4-1	TRBD1	-	TRBJ2-3	TGCGCCAGCAGCCCCCGACAGGGAACAGATACGCAGTATTTT	CASSPRQGTDTQYF
TRBV29-1	-	-	TRBJ2-5	TGCAGCGTTGACAGGGTCCAAGAGACCCAGTACTTC	CSVDRVQETQYF
TRBV5-6	TRBD1	-	TRBJ1-1	TGTGCCAGCAGCTCCTTCTTCATACAGGGGGGAGATGGGAACACTGAAGCTTTCTTT	CASSSFFIQGGDGNTEAFF
TRBV27	TRBD1	-	TRBJ2-7	TGTGCCAGCAGCTCGGTGGGGACAGGGGCAAAGGGCGAGCAGTACTTC	CASSSVGTGAKGEQYF
TRBV4-1	-	-	TRBJ2-3	TGCGCCAGCAGCACCCCACTTAGCACAGATACGCAGTATTTT	CASSTPLSTDTQYF
TRBV2	TRBD1	-	TRBJ2-7	TGTGCCAGCAGTGATGGGACAGGGAAGGGAGAGCAGTACTTC	CASSDGTGKGEQYF
TRBV7-9	TRBD2	-	TRBJ2-3	TGTGCCAGCAGCTCCGGACTAGCGGGGAGGACAGATACGCAGTATTTT	CASSSGLAGRTDTQYF